Below, 25 T cell receptor beta chains from the same sample are listed, as sequenced in a study of T cell changes during pregnancy in multiple sclerosis. Sequenced by immunoSEQ multiplex PCR; TCRdb stores in-frame clones only, minus some. The sample has about 92,000 clones, roughly 90% seen once; the top ten hold 1.5% to 1.9%. The material sequenced was peripheral blood, taken in the first trimester of pregnancy. The receptor source for this set is a female donor with multiple sclerosis, enrolled in a pregnancy study.

The genes are TRBV7-3 and TRBJ2-5; TRBD2 matches at 7 bases. The CDR3 length is 13 residues. Germline lookup yields CDR1 SGHTA and CDR2 FQGTGA. Trimming removed 6 bases from V and 5 bases from J; junction bases left unmatched: 6. Here the CDR3 DNA reads TGTGCCAGCAGTAATCAGGGAGGGGAGACCCAGTACTTC. Translated, it gives CASSNQGGETQYF.

The rearrangement joins TRBV7-2 to TRBJ2-7; 8 bases map to TRBD1. J was trimmed by 0 bases and V by 5 bases; bases with no gene match: 12. The length of the CDR3 is 17 residues. CDR1 is SGHTA, CDR2 FQGNSA, per germline. The CDR3 spells CASSRPRRGQGSYEQYF. DNA for the CDR3: TGTGCCAGCAGCCGCCCCCGTAGAGGACAGGGCTCCTACGAGCAGTACTTC. Looking up the rest from reference TRBV7-2 and TRBJ2-7 gives the full variable domain: GAGVSQSPSNKVTEKGKDVELRCDPISGHTALYWYRQSLGQGLEFLIYFQGNSAPDKSGLPSDRFSAERTGGSVSTLTIQRTQQEDSAVYLCASSRPRRGQGSYEQYFGPGTRLTVT.

The genes are TRBV2 and TRBJ2-2; 7 nucleotides line up with TRBD1. Trimming took 1 base from V and 3 from J; bases not matched to a gene: 5. Germline values: CDR1 SNHLY, CDR2 FYNNEI. This CDR3 spans 16 amino acids. CDR3 residues: CASSEEGQVYTGELFF. The CDR3, as DNA: TGTGCCAGCAGTGAAGAAGGACAGGTTTACACCGGGGAGCTGTTTTTT.

The chain has TRBV5-4 and TRBJ2-1; 15 bases agree with TRBD2. This CDR3 comprises 16 residues. Unmatched junction bases numbered 11, after V lost 3 bases and J lost 13 bases. Germline CDR1 is SGHNT and CDR2 is YYREEE (reference sequence). The CDR3 loop reads CASSSRLGLAGGDQFF. Here the CDR3 DNA reads TGTGCCAGCAGCTCCCGGTTAGGACTAGCGGGAGGGGATCAGTTCTTC.

This clone occurred once. The chain has TRBV7-2 and TRBJ2-7; D is perhaps TRBD1 (6 bases). Trimming stripped 1 base from V and 0 bases from J, with 10 bases between. This CDR3 is 15 amino acids long. Germline values: CDR1 SGHTA, CDR2 FQGNSA. The CDR3 protein is CASSLEQGYSYEQYF. Here the CDR3 DNA reads TGTGCCAGCAGCTTAGAACAGGGATACTCCTACGAGCAGTACTTC.

This clone was found once. CDR3 sequence reads: CASSLVSSSYNEQFF. For the CDR3, the DNA is TGTGCCAGCAGTTTGGTGTCTAGCAGCTACAATGAGCAGTTCTTC. The chain is built from TRBV27 and TRBJ2-1; D may be TRBD2 (5 bases). V was pared by 3 bases and J by 3 bases, with 12 bases between. The CDR3 totals 15 residues. Germline V CDR1 and CDR2: MNHEY, SMNVEV (reference sequence).

This clone was detected only once. The chain employs TRBV7-2 and TRBJ1-2; the D gene is possibly TRBD1 (6 bases). Germline lookup yields CDR1 SGHTA and CDR2 FQGNSA. The V gene lost 6 bases and the J gene lost 5 bases, with 25 bases spanning the gap. This CDR3 is 17 amino acids long. As DNA, the CDR3 is TGTGCCAGCAGGGTAGACCCGACCAGGGGTTCGAGGTATGGCTACACCTTC. It encodes CASRVDPTRGSRYGYTF.

The J gene is TRBJ2-7, the V gene TRBV19; 9 positions match TRBD1. This CDR3 is 13 amino acids long. CDR1 and CDR2 from the germline V gene are LNHDA and SQIVND (reference sequence). The V gene end was trimmed by 4 bases and the J gene end by 5 bases; junction bases not matched to a gene: 3. The CDR3 here is CASSTTGGNEQYF. Here the CDR3 DNA reads TGTGCCAGTAGTACGACAGGGGGAAACGAGCAGTACTTC.

The gene calls are TRBV5-4 and TRBJ2-3, with D perhaps TRBD1 (6 bases). This CDR3 region has 13 residues. Per germline, CDR1 SGHNT and CDR2 YYREEE (reference sequence). Trimming removed 4 bases from V and 5 bases from J, with 11 bases in between. CDR3 bases: TGTGCCAGCAGCCTGGGGGCGGGAGATACGCAGTATTTT. Encoded protein: CASSLGAGDTQYF.

This chain links TRBV6-1 with TRBJ2-7; 9 bases line up with TRBD2. Germline loops: CDR1 MNHNS, CDR2 SASEGT. The CDR3 spans 15 residues. Losses at the gene ends were 3 bases for V and 7 bases for J; bases not matched to a gene: 10. In nucleotides, the CDR3 is TGTGCCAGCAGTGACGGCGGGAGGGCCCAGGGTGAGCAGTACTTC. This gives the protein CASSDGGRAQGEQYF.

This clone has only a few counts. The rearrangement uses TRBV7-6 and TRBJ2-1; 12 positions agree with TRBD2. This CDR3 is built from 15 residues. The junction had 6 bases not matched to a gene; V was cut back by 5 bases and J by 7 bases. Looked up from germline, CDR1 is SGHVS and CDR2 is FNYEAQ. The CDR3 nucleotides read TGTGCCAGCAGCGTTACTAGCGGGAGGATGAATGAGCAGTTCTTC. It translates to CASSVTSGRMNEQFF.

The chain is built from TRBV30 and TRBJ2-1; D is perhaps TRBD2 (6 bases). Germline assignment: CDR1 GTSNPN and CDR2 SVGIG (reference sequence). The length of the CDR3 is 13 residues. The V end was cut by 5 bases, the J end by 3 bases, with 11 bases between. CDR3 nucleotides: TGTGCCTGGTCGCCCGGGAGCTACAATGAGCAGTTCTTC. Its translation: CAWSPGSYNEQFF. The full variable domain, rest sourced from reference TRBV30 and TRBJ2-1, is SQTIHQWPATLVQPVGSPLSLECTVEGTSNPNLYWYRQAAGRGLQLLFYSVGIGQISSEVPQNLSASRPQDRQFILSSKKLLLSDSGFYLCAWSPGSYNEQFFGPGTRLTVL.

The rearrangement joins TRBV4-2 to TRBJ2-7, with D possibly matching TRBD1 (5 bases). V was trimmed by 0 bases and J by 3 bases, leaving 12 bases between them. The germline V gene has CDR1 LGHNA and CDR2 YNFKEQ. The length of the CDR3 is 15 residues. The CDR3 region has the DNA TGTGCCAGCAGCCAAGAAAACCAGGGCCTCTACGAGCAGTACTTC. Residues: CASSQENQGLYEQYF.

The chain has TRBV19 and TRBJ2-2; no firm D call. The CDR3 runs 13 residues. The V gene lost 4 bases and the J gene lost 2 bases, with 5 bases spanning the gap. Germline V gives CDR1 LNHDA, CDR2 SQIVND (reference sequence). CDR3 nucleotide sequence: TGTGCCAGTAGTAGGCAAAACACCGGGGAGCTGTTTTTT. It translates to CASSRQNTGELFF.

The chain joins TRBV18 to TRBJ2-1; 8 bases are a match to TRBD1. The CDR3 runs to 14 residues. The germline gives CDR1 KGHSH, CDR2 LQKENI. V was clipped by 6 bases and J by 4 bases; unmatched bases: 5. CDR3 region: CASSEGQGYNEQFF. DNA of the CDR3: TGTGCCAGCTCGGAAGGACAGGGATACAATGAGCAGTTCTTC.

CDR3 coding DNA: TGCGCCAGCAGCTCTAGACACCAGGGGAATCGAGTCTACACCTTC. Translation gives CASSSRHQGNRVYTF. The rearrangement joins TRBV5-1 to TRBJ1-2; D may be TRBD1 (6 bases). Germline assignment: CDR1 SGHRS and CDR2 YFSETQ. This CDR3 spans 15 amino acids. V was cut by 3 bases and J by 10 bases, with 22 bases left in between. The whole variable domain, filled in from reference TRBV5-1 and TRBJ1-2, reads KAGVTQTPRYLIKTRGQQVTLSCSPISGHRSVSWYQQTPGQGLQFLFEYFSETQRNKGNFPGRFSGRQFSNSRSEMNVSTLELGDSALYLCASSSRHQGNRVYTFGSGTRLTVV.

This chain links TRBV5-4 with TRBJ1-2; D is possibly TRBD1 (6 bases). The germline CDR1 and CDR2 sequences are SGHNT and YYREEE (reference sequence). CDR3 size: 15 residues. V was cut by 4 bases and J by 0 bases, with 13 bases left in between. The CDR3 sequence is CASSLRGGTNYGYTF. CDR3 nucleotide sequence: TGTGCCAGCAGCCTGAGGGGGGGGACTAACTATGGCTACACCTTC.

The chain recombines TRBV18 with TRBJ2-1; 7 bases agree with TRBD1. The CDR3 runs 14 residues. The germline V gene has CDR1 KGHSH and CDR2 LQKENI. The ends lost 4 bases at V and 5 bases at J; junction bases unmatched: 5. CDR3 in amino acids: CASSLNTGDNEQFF. The CDR3, as DNA: TGTGCCAGCTCACTTAATACAGGGGACAATGAGCAGTTCTTC.

This clone has a single count. The J gene is TRBJ2-5, the V gene TRBV10-3; D is ambiguous. Germline assignment: CDR1 ENHRY and CDR2 SYGVKD. The CDR3 totals 13 residues. Trimming stripped 0 bases from V and 5 bases from J, with 7 bases between. The CDR3 region has the DNA TGTGCCATCAGTGAGTCGCGGCGGGAGACCCAGTACTTC. It yields the protein CAISESRRETQYF.

The V gene is TRBV11-2, the J gene TRBJ2-1; no definite D call. Germline values: CDR1 SGHAT, CDR2 FQNNGV. V lost 5 bases and J lost 3, with 11 bases in between. CDR3 length equals 14 residues. DNA for the CDR3: TGTGCCAGCAGCCTCCTTAGCCTCTACAATGAGCAGTTCTTC. Encoded protein: CASSLLSLYNEQFF. Full variable domain (missing parts from reference TRBV11-2 and TRBJ2-1): EAGVAQSPRYKIIEKRQSVAFWCNPISGHATLYWYQQILGQGPKLLIQFQNNGVVDDSQLPKDRFSAERLKGVDSTLKIQPAKLEDSAVYLCASSLLSLYNEQFFGPGTRLTVL.

V is TRBV7-9 and J is TRBJ1-2; the D is unclear. V lost 5 bases and J lost 7, with 20 bases in between. Germline lookup yields CDR1 SEHNR and CDR2 FQNEAQ (reference sequence). The CDR3 consists of 15 residues. The CDR3 protein is CASSDQRVRVAGYTF. DNA for the CDR3: TGTGCCAGCAGCGACCAACGGGTGAGGGTAGCTGGCTACACCTTC.

This clone has more than one count but fewer than ten. J is TRBJ1-3 and V is TRBV19; D remains ambiguous. Trimming pared 6 bases from V and 1 base from J, leaving 4 bases between. The V gene's germline CDR1 is LNHDA and CDR2 SQIVND (reference sequence). This CDR3 contains 12 residues. CDR3 amino acids: CASSYSGNTIYF. The CDR3 DNA reads as TGTGCCAGTAGCTATTCTGGAAACACCATATATTTT.

The chain combines TRBV18 with TRBJ2-1; TRBD2 matches at 9 bases. The CDR3 loop spans 17 amino acids. Looked up from germline, CDR1 is KGHSH and CDR2 is LQKENI. V shed 1 base and J 3 bases; nucleotides not matched to a gene: 7. The DNA for the CDR3 is TGTGCCAGCTCACCACTAGCGGGAGTCAATAGCTACAATGAGCAGTTCTTC. Protein sequence: CASSPLAGVNSYNEQFF. Looking up the rest from reference TRBV18 and TRBJ2-1 gives the full variable domain: NAGVMQNPRHLVRRRGQEARLRCSPMKGHSHVYWYRQLPEEGLKFMVYLQKENIIDESGMPKERFSAEFPKEGPSILRIQQVVRGDSAAYFCASSPLAGVNSYNEQFFGPGTRLTVL.

Here the CDR3 reads CASSPRDSYQPQHF. The CDR3 region has the DNA TGTGCCAGCAGCCCTCGGGACAGTTATCAGCCCCAGCATTTT. The chain combines TRBV9 with TRBJ1-5, with 7 bases matching TRBD1. The germline CDR1 and CDR2 sequences are SGDLS and YYNGEE. This CDR3 has 14 residues. Trimming cost V 4 bases and J 5 bases; bases outside gene matches: 6.

This chain uses TRBV30 with TRBJ1-5, with a tentative D call TRBD1 (5 bases). The CDR3 is 13 residues long. V was trimmed by 1 base and J by 6 bases, leaving 10 bases between them. Per the germline V gene, CDR1 is GTSNPN and CDR2 is SVGIG (reference sequence). CDR3 bases: TGTGCCTGGAGTGGGGGCTCCGGTCAGCCCCAGCATTTT. Encoded protein: CAWSGGSGQPQHF.